This TCR beta chain was found in a study of T cell clonotyping in hematopoietic cell transplantation. The assay was immunoSEQ multiplex PCR, and TCRdb's table has in-frame clones only and misses some. The sample has 15,000 to 20,000 clones, 60% to 85% seen once. The sample's time point: recipient sample about 28 days before transplant, after cytoreduction. Sample: peripheral blood mononuclear cells, taken before stem cell transplant. This sequence originates from a man in his fifties or sixties with acute myeloid leukemia. Some clones in this sample may be carry-over from other donors' samples.

CDR3 loop: CASSLMPRGVDAGELFF. The CDR3 DNA is TGTGCCAGCAGCTTAATGCCGCGGGGGGTTGACGCCGGGGAGCTGTTTTTT. This rearrangement joins TRBV7-3 to TRBJ2-2, with 8 bases matching TRBD2. Germline CDR1 is SGHTA and CDR2 is FQGTGA. The CDR3 runs 17 residues. After removal of 1 base from V and 6 bases from J, the junction contained 10 bases not matched to a gene.